This TCR beta chain was captured by sequencing in a study of early T cells in non-severe SARS-CoV-2 infection. Whole-study context: Bulk RNA from unsorted whole blood was sequenced; chains were unpaired. Study observations and caveats: Missing private and CD4 specificities, VDJdb matching favored anti-spike CD8 responses.

This CDR3 has 17 residues. Germline V gene sequence: CDR1 MDHEN, CDR2 SYDVKM. Losses at the gene ends were 6 bases for V and 0 bases for J; bases not matched to a gene: 14. Individual cDNA molecules each received unique molecular identifiers attached to them. TCRdb processed the 5' RACE reads anew with MiXCR; each CDR3 protein has one entry. The table lists roughly 76,000 distinct CDR3 sequences, over 9% of them singletons. In its sample, this clonotype was seen many times. Its antigen is unidentified. The origin of this receptor is an adult who was a healthcare worker with PCR-confirmed SARS-CoV-2 infection or an uninfected control (not recorded which). What was sequenced was whole blood. The rearrangement uses TRBV28 and TRBJ2-7; 7 nucleotides agree with TRBD2. CDR3 sequence reads: CASSLSLAVDLSYEQYF. In DNA, the CDR3 is TGTGCCAGCAGCCTATCTCTAGCGGTTGACCTCTCCTACGAGCAGTACTTC.